This TCR beta chain is from a study of human T cells and chemical hapten exposure (dated by TCRdb to 2020 to 2022). Study-wide context: For sensitization, 2% DPC in acetone was applied to a 2 cm by 2 cm area of upper inner arm skin. The libraries were sequenced as a pool, and the TCR yield per sample differed mostly because of small variations in library volumes within the pool. Patch tests used Finn chambers with 0.01% DPC on the upper back, scored after 6 days by International Contact Dermatitis Research Group standards. Roughly 30 alopecia patients provided blood for TCR sequencing at one to four time points (pre-sensitization, 2, 6 and 24 weeks). This study followed changes in the peripheral blood TCR repertoire in vivo during primary and secondary sensitization of alopecia patients to the hapten diphenylcyclopropenone (DPC). Blood was sampled from patients pre-sensitization (week 0) and at 2, 6 and about 24 weeks after DPC sensitization. Throughout the roughly 25-week study period, patients were also given weekly therapeutic DPC doses on the scalp. Most of the patients in the cohort were female, and the cohort covered alopecia areata with under or over 50% scalp involvement, alopecia totalis and alopecia universalis.

This clonotype appeared a few times. The antigen this receptor binds is unknown. No per-base quality is available; no much larger clone lies one base away. The sample's time point label, in plain terms: pre-sensitization, week 0. Interpreted using the paper, the treatment or condition label stands for: therapeutic diphenylcyclopropenone sensitization with weekly scalp DPC. At each patch-test visit, blood was drawn before the patch test was applied. To be eligible, patients had to be aged 18 to 70, diagnosed with alopecia and judged suitable for DPC therapy, while pregnant patients were excluded. Total RNA was extracted from unfractionated whole blood collected in Tempus Blood RNA tubes. Libraries were prepared through RACE. TCRdb records NextSeq 500 as the sequencer. During library preparation, unique molecular identifiers were attached to individual cDNA molecules so that TCRs could be counted quantitatively and reproducibly. Each blood RNA sample was used to sequence both TCR alpha and TCR beta chains. Turning to the authors' computational methods: Samples had a median of 95,638 TCRs, with a range from 23,224 to 690,600. The Decombinator software suite was used to annotate the V, J and CDR3 of the TCR reads. For PS versus PT1 abundance plots, all samples were subsampled to the same number of TCRs (28,000). TCRs were defined as expanded if absent before sensitization and observed at least eight times at the 2-week time point. The raw public data were reprocessed by TCRdb itself: fastp quality trimming at Q25, MiXCR clonotype calling, in-frame beta chains only. Merged by CDR3 protein, the rows form single entries marked with the most common genes and DNA. TCRdb's processing, not the study's, gives the V and J calls here. For this sample the table gives 250,000 or so distinct CDR3 sequences, of which around 9.3% were detected only once. Under 2.5% of the sample is in the top ten clones.

The germline V gene (reference sequence) gives CDR1 as SEHNR and CDR2 as FQNEAQ. Relative to germline, V is 5 bases shorter and J is 7 bases shorter, with 9 bases between their ends. The CDR3 contains 12 residues, cysteine and phenylalanine counted. The CDR3 DNA has 36 bases and is translated from base 1. The research as a whole found: The number of TCRs above 1 in 1000 frequency did not change with DPC sensitization; there was no evidence of global repertoire structure alterations. Compared with pre-sensitization or healthy control sets, expanded TCRs formed significantly more large CDR3 similarity clusters, which is consistent with antigen-driven responses. Because all patients had alopecia, a presumed autoimmune disease, the immune response of the patients might differ from that of healthy individuals. Repeated subsampling changed both the strength of the expansion versus patch-test correlation and the threshold at which the correlation became significant. A positive correlation was found between the number of PT1 expanded TCRs and patch test score, with significance reached at thresholds 8, 16 and 32 but not 4.

This receptor was taken from a woman in her thirties or forties with alopecia areata. Some clones in this sample may be carry-over from other donors' samples. The sequence is built from TRBV7-9 and TRBJ2-1; too little of a D gene remains to name it. The sample was whole blood, taken in connection with sensitization to the hapten diphenylcyclopropenone (DPC). DNA sequence: TGTGCCAGCAGCCCTGTGCCTAATGAGCAGTTCTTC. This codes for CASSPVPNEQFF.